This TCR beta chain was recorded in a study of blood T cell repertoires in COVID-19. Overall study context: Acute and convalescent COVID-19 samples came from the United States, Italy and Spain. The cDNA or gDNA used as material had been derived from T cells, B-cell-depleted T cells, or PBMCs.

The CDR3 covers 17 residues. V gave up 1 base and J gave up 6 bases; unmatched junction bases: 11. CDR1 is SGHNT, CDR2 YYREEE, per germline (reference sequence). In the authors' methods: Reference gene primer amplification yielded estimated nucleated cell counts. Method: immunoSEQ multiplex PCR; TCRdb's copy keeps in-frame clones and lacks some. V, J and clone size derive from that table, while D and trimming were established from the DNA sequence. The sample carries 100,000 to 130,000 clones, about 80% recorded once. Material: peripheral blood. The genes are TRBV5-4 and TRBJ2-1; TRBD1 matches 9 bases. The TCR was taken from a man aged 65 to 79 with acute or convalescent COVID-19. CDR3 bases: TGTGCCAGCAGCTTGTTCTTTACGGACAGGGGTATCAATGAGCAGTTCTTC. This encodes CASSLFFTDRGINEQFF. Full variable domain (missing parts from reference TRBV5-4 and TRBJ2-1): ETGVTQSPTHLIKTRGQQVTLRCSSQSGHNTVSWYQQALGQGPQFIFQYYREEENGRGNFPPRFSGLQFPNYSSELNVNALELDDSALYLCASSLFFTDRGINEQFFGPGTRLTVL.